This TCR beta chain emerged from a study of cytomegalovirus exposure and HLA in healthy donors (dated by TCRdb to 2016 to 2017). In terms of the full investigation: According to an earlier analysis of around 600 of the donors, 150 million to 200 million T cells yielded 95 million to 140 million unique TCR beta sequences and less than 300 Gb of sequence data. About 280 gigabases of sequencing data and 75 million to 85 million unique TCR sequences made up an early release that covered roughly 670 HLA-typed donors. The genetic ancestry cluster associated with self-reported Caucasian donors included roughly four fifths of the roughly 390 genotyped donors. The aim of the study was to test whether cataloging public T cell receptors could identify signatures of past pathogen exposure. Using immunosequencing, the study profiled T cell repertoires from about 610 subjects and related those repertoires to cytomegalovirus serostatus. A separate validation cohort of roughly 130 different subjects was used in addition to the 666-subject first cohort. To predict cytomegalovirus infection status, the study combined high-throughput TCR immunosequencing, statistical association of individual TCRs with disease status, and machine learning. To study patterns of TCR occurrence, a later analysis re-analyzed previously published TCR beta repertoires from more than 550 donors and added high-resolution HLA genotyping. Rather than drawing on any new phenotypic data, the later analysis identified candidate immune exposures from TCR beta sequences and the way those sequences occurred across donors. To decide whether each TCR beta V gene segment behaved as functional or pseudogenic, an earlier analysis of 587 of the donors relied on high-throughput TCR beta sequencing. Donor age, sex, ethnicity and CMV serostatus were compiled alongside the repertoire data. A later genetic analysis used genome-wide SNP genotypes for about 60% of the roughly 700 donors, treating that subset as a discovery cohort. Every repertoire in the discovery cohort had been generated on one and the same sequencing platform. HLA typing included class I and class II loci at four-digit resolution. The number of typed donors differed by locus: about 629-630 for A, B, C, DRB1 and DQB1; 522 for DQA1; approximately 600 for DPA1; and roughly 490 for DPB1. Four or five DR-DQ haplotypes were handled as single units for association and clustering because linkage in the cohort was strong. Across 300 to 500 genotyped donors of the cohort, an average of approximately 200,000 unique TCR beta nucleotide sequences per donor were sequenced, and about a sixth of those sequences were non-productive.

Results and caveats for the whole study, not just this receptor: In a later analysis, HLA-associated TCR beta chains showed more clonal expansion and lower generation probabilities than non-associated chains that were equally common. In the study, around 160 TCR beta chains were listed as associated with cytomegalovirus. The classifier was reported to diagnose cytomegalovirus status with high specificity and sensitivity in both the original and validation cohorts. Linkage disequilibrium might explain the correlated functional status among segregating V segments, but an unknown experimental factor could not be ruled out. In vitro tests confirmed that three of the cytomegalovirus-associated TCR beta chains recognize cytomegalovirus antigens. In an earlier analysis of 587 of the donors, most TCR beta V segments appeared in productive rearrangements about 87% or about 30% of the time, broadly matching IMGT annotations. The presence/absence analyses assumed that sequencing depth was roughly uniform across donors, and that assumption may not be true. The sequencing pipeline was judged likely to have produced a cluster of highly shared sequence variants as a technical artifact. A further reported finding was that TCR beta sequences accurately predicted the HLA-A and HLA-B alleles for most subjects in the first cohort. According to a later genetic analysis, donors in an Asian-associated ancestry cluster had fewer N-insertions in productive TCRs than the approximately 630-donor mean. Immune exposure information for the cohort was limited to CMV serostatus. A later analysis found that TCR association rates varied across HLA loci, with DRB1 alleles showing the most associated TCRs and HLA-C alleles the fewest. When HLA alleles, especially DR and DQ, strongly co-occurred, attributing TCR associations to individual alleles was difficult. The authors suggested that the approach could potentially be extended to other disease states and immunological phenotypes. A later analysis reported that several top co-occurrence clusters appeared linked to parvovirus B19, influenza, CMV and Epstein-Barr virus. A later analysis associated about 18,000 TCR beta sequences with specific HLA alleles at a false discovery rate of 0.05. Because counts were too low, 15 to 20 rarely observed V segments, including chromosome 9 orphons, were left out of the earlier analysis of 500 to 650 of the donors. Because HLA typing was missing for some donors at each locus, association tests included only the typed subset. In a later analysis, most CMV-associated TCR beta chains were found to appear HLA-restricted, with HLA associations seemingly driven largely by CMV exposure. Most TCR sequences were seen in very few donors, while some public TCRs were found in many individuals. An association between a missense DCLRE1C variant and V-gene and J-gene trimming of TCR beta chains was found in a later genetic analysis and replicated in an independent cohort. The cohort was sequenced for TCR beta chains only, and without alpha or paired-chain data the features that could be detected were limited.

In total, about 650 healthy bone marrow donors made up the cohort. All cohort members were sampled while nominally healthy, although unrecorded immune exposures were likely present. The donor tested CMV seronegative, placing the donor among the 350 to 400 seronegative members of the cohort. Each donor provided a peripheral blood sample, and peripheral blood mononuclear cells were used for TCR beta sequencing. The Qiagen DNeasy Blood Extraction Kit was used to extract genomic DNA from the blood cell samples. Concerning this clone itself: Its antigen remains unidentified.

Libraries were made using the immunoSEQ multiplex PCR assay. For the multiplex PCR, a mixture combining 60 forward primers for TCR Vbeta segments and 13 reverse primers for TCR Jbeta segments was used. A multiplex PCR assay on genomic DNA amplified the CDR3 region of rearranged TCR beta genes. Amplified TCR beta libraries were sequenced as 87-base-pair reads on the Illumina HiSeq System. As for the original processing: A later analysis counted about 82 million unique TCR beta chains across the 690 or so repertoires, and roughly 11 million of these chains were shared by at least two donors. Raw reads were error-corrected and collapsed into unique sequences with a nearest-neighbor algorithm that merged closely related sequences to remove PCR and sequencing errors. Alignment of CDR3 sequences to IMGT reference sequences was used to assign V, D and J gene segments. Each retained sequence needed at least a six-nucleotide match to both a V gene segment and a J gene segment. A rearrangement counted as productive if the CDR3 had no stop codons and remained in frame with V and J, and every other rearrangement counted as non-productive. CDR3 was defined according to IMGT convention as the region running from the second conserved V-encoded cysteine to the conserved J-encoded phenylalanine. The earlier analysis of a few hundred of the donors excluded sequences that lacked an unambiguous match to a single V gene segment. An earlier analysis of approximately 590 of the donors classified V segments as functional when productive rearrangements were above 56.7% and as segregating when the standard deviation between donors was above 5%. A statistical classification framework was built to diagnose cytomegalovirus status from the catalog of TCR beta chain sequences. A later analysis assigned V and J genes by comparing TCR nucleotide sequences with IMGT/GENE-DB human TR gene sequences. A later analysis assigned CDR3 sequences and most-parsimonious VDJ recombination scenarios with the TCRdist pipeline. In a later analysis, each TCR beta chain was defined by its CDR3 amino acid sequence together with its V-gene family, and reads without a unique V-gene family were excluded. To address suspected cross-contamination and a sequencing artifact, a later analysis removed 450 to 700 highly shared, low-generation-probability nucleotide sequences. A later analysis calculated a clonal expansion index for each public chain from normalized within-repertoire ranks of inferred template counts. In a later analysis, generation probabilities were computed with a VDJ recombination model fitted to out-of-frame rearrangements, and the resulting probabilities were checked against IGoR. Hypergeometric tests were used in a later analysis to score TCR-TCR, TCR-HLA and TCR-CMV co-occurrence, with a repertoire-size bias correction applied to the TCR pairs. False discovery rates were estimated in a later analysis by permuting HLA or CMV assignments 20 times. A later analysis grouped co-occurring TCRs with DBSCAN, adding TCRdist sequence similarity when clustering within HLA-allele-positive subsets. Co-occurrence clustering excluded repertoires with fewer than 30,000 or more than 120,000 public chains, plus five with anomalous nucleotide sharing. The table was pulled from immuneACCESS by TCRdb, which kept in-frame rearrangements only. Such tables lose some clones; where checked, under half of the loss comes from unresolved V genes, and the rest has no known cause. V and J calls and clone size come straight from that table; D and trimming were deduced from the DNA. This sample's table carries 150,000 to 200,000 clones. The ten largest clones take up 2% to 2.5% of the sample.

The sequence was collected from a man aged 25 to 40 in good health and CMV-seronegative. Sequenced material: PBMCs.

The DNA sequence reads TGTGCCTCGAGCGGGAGCGGGTCCTACGAGCAGTACTTC. This is translated as CASSGSGSYEQYF. This sequence uses TRBV7-3 and TRBJ2-7, with TRBD2 matching 8 junction bases. After removal of 11 bases from V and 1 base from J, the junction retains 7 bases not matched to a gene. The germline V gene provides CDR1 SGHTA and CDR2 FQGTGA. Reading from cysteine to phenylalanine, the CDR3 counts 13 amino acids. CDR3 DNA is the only sequence kept; it has 39 bases, read in frame from the first base.